This passage covers 9 T cell receptor beta chains from one sample sequenced in a study of blood T cell repertoires in COVID-19. Profiling relied on immunoSEQ multiplex PCR, and the TCRdb table lists in-frame clones only, not all of them. This sample has 150,000 to 200,000 clones, with around 80% found just once. The sample was peripheral blood. These TCRs come from a woman older than 75 with COVID-19, enrolled during active disease.

The chain carries TRBV19 and TRBJ2-1; 7 bases align to TRBD1. The V and J ends lost 0 bases and 3 bases, in that order; junction bases with no gene match: 5. The CDR3 has 16 amino acids. In germline, CDR1 is LNHDA, CDR2 SQIVND (reference sequence). The CDR3 DNA is TGTGCCAGTAGTATAGAGGACAGGTTTATCTACAATGAGCAGTTCTTC. Its protein is CASSIEDRFIYNEQFF. Looking up the rest from reference TRBV19 and TRBJ2-1 gives the full variable domain: DGGITQSPKYLFRKEGQNVTLSCEQNLNHDAMYWYRQDPGQGLRLIYYSQIVNDFQKGDIAEGYSVSREKKESFPLTVTSAQKNPTAFYLCASSIEDRFIYNEQFFGPGTRLTVL.

This chain links TRBV9 with TRBJ1-1; D is possibly TRBD1 (6 bases). The V gene's germline CDR1 is SGDLS and CDR2 YYNGEE. The CDR3 spans 14 residues. V dropped 4 bases and J dropped 6 bases, with 16 bases sitting between them. The CDR3 bases are TGTGCCAGCAGCCGACTGACAGGATCGTCTGAAGCTTTCTTT. It codes for CASSRLTGSSEAFF.

The CDR3 is CASSEGPGFNQPQHF. The CDR3 nucleotides are TGTGCCAGCAGTGAAGGGCCAGGGTTCAATCAGCCCCAGCATTTT. This chain joins TRBV2 and TRBJ1-5; D is perhaps TRBD1 (5 bases). Between the trimmed V and J ends, which lost 1 base and 3 bases, there was a span of 10 bases. Germline values: CDR1 SNHLY, CDR2 FYNNEI. The CDR3 totals 15 residues.

V usage is TRBV11-3 and J usage is TRBJ2-2, with a possible D match to TRBD1 (6 bases). The CDR3 contains 14 residues. The germline gives CDR1 SGHNT, CDR2 YENEEA. Trimming pared 1 base from V and 6 bases from J, leaving 9 bases between. CDR3 DNA sequence: TGTGCCAGCAGCTTAGTTAGACAGGCCGGGGAGCTGTTTTTT. Protein: CASSLVRQAGELFF. The full variable domain, with the rest looked up from reference TRBV11-3 and TRBJ2-2, is EAGVVQSPRYKIIEKKQPVAFWCNPISGHNTLYWYLQNLGQGPELLIRYENEEAVDDSQLPKDRFSAERLKGVDSTLKIQPAELGDSAVYLCASSLVRQAGELFFGEGSRLTVL.

There are a few counts of this clone. The chain employs TRBV2 and TRBJ2-1; TRBD2 might be the D (5 bases). Germline V gives CDR1 SNHLY, CDR2 FYNNEI. V lost 7 bases, J lost 1 base, and 11 bases lay in between. The CDR3 loop spans 14 amino acids. CDR3 nucleotides: TGTGCCAGCAAAGGGAGCCCTTCCTACAATGAGCAGTTCTTC. It translates to CASKGSPSYNEQFF.

V gene TRBV2 combines with J gene TRBJ1-3, with 8 bases aligning to TRBD1. CDR3 length: 16 amino acids. Germline values: CDR1 SNHLY, CDR2 FYNNEI. V dropped 3 bases and J dropped 7; count of bases not matched to a gene: 11. CDR3 sequence: CASSDQQGGSGNTIYF. CDR3 DNA sequence: TGTGCCAGCAGTGATCAACAGGGGGGCTCGGGGAACACCATATATTTT.

This clone was counted once. The V call is TRBV6-5, the J call TRBJ2-1, with 7 positions matching TRBD1. This CDR3 contains 14 residues. V trimming: 11 bases; J trimming: 0 bases; junction bases outside the gene matches: 7. Germline CDR1 is MNHEY and CDR2 is SVGAGI. CDR3 sequence (DNA): TGTGCCCTTAGGGGGCCGAGCTCCTACAATGAGCAGTTCTTC. Translating it yields CALRGPSSYNEQFF.

This rearrangement joins TRBV12-3 or TRBV12-4 to TRBJ1-2, with 7 bases aligning to TRBD1. Trimming at V came to 5 bases and at J to 8 bases, leaving 8 bases not matched to a gene. This CDR3 is built from 13 residues. CDR3 amino acids: CASSPDRARGYTF. The CDR3 nucleotides are TGTGCCAGCAGTCCCGACAGGGCTAGAGGCTACACCTTC.

This chain joins TRBV4-3 and TRBJ1-1; 7 bases are a match to TRBD1. Per the germline V gene, CDR1 is LGHNA and CDR2 is YSLEER. This CDR3 has 14 residues. Unmatched junction bases numbered 5, after V lost 1 base and J lost 6 bases. The CDR3 sequence: CASSQAEGTAEAFF. In DNA form, the CDR3 reads TGCGCCAGCAGCCAAGCCGAGGGGACAGCTGAAGCTTTCTTT.